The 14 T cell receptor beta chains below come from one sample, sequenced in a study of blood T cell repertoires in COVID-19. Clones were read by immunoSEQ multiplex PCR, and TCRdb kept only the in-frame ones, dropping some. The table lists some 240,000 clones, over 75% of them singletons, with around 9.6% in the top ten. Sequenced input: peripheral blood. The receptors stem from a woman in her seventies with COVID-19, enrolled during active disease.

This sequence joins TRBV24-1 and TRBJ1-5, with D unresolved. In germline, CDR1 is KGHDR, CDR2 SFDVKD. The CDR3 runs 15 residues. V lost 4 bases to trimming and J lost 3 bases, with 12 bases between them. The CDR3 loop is CATSDNSGVNQPQHF. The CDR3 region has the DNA TGTGCCACCAGTGACAACTCGGGTGTCAATCAGCCCCAGCATTTT.

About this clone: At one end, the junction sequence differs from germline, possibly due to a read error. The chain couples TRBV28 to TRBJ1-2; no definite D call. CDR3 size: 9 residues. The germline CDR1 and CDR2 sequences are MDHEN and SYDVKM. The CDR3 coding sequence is TGCACCGAGGACTATGGCTACACCTTC. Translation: CTEDYGYTF.

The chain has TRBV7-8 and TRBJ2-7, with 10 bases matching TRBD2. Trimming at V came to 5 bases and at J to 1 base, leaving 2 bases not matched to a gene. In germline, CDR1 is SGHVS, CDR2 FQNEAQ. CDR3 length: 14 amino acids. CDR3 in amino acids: CASSRSGRSYEQYF. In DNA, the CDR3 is TGTGCCAGCAGCCGTAGCGGGAGGTCCTACGAGCAGTACTTC.

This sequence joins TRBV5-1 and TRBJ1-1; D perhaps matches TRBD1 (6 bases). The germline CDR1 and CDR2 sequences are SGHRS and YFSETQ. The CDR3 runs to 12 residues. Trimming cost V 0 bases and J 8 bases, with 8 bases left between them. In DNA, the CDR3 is TGCGCCAGCAGCTTGGAGGGGACAGAAGCTTTCTTT. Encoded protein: CASSLEGTEAFF.

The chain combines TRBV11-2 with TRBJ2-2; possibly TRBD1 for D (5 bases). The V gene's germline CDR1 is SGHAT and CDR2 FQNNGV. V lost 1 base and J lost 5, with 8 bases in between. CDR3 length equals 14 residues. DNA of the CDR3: TGTGCCAGCAGCTTAGTTGCAGGGACCGGGGAGCTGTTTTTT. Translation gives CASSLVAGTGELFF.

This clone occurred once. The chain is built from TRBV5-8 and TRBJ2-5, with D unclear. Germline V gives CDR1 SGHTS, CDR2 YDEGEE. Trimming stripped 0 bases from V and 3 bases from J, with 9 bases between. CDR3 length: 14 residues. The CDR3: CASSLVQVEETQYF. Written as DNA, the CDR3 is TGTGCCAGCAGCTTGGTGCAAGTAGAAGAGACCCAGTACTTC.

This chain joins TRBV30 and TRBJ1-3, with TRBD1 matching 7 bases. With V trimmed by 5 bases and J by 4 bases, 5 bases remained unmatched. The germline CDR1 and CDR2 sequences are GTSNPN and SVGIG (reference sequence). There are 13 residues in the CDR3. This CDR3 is CAWWRGLGNTIYF. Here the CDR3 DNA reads TGTGCCTGGTGGAGGGGGCTCGGAAACACCATATATTTT.

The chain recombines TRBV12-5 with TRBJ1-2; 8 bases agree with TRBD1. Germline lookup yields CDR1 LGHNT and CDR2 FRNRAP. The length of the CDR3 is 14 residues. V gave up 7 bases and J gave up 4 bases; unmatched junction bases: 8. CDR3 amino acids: CASALDRVAYGYTF. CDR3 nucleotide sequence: TGTGCTAGTGCCCTGGACAGGGTCGCCTATGGCTACACCTTC.

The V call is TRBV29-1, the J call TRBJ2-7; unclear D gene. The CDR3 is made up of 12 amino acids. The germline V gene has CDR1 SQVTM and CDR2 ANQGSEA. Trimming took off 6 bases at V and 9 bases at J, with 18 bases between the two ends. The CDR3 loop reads CSVRTTQLSQYF. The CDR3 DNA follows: TGCAGCGTGCGTACGACTCAACTTTCGCAGTACTTC.

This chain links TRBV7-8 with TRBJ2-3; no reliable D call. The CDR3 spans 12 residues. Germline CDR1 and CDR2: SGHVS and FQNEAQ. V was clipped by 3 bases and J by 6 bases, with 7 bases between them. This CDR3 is CASSFPQDTQYF. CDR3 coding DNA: TGTGCCAGCAGCTTCCCGCAGGATACGCAGTATTTT.

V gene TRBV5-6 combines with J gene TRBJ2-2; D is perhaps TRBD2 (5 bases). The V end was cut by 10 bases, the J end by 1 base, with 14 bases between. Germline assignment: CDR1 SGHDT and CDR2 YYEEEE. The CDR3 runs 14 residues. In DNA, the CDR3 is TGTGCCTCAGAGGGAGACCAGAACACCGGGGAGCTGTTTTTT. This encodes CASEGDQNTGELFF.

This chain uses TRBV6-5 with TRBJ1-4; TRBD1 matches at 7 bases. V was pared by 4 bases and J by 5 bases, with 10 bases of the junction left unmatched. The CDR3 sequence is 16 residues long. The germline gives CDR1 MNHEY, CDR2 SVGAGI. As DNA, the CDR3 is TGTGCCAGCAGTTCCTCCCGACAGGGTTTAAATGAAAAACTGTTTTTT. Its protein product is CASSSSRQGLNEKLFF.

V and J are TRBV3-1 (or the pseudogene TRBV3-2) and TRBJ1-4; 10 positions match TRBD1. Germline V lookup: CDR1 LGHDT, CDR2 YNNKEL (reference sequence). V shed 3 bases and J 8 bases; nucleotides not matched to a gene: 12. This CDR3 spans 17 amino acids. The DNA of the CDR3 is TGTGCCAGCAGCCAGGAGAACCCGGGACAGGGGAGGGAAAAACTGTTTTTT. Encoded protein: CASSQENPGQGREKLFF.

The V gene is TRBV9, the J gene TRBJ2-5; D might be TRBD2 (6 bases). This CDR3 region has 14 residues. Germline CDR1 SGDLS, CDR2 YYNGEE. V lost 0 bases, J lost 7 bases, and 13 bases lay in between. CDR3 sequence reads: CASSVGGMGGTQYF. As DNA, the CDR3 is TGTGCCAGCAGCGTAGGAGGAATGGGGGGGACCCAGTACTTC.